The entry that follows covers one TCR beta chain sequence. Within the sample, other DNA sequences also encode this same CDR3. The sample belongs to a study of shared clonotypes between healthy human individuals. Positively selected for CCR7, the CD45RO-negative cells used as naive CD8 cells excluded terminally differentiated effector memory CD45RA+ cells. TCRdb's copy holds only in-frame clones and misses some; the assay was immunoSEQ multiplex PCR. The sample contains about 2 million clones, less than 95% of which appear only once. The V end was cut by 0 bases, the J end by 4 bases, with 7 bases between. Per germline, CDR1 MNHEY and CDR2 SVGAGI. This CDR3 has 14 residues.

V and J are TRBV6-5 and TRBJ2-1; D call uncertain. The receptor comes from a man aged 18 to 35 in good health. Sequencing was carried out using naive CD8+ T cells sorted from blood. The CDR3 DNA sequence: TGTGCCAGCAGTTACTCGGAAGGGTACAATGAGCAGTTCTTC. It specifies CASSYSEGYNEQFF.